These T cell receptor beta chains were read from a single sample in a study of blood T cells in healthy people across ages. TCRdb re-derived calls from the 5' RACE reads in MiXCR, one entry per CDR3 protein. The table shows about 1.7 million distinct CDR3 sequences, with roughly 27% occurring only once. The sequenced sample consisted of blood. These receptors all come from a woman in her twenties or thirties in good health. Both conserved end residues are part of each CDR3. Fields, in order: J gene, V gene, clone size, D gene, CDR3 protein, CDR3 DNA. D genes are given only for firm matches. Clone size is shown for a subset of rows, as once, few, many or a class of expanded clone.

J: TRBJ1-1; V: TRBV11-2; size: once; D: -; CDR3: CASRPTQGGYTEAFF; DNA: TGTGCCAGCAGGCCTACGCAAGGGGGTTACACTGAAGCTTTCTTT
J: TRBJ1-2; V: TRBV29-1; size: many; D: TRBD1; CDR3: CSVGPGTAGYTF; DNA: TGCAGCGTTGGTCCTGGGACAGCTGGCTACACCTTC
J: TRBJ1-2; V: TRBV7-2; size: few; D: -; CDR3: CASSQTSGGNYGYTF; DNA: TGTGCCAGCAGCCAAACTAGTGGTGGTAACTATGGCTACACCTTC
J: TRBJ2-3; V: TRBV12-3/TRBV12-4; size: -; D: TRBD2; CDR3: CASSLDSSGRGSTDTQYF; DNA: TGTGCCAGCAGTTTAGACTCTAGCGGGAGGGGAAGCACAGATACGCAGTATTTT
J: TRBJ2-1; V: TRBV12-3/TRBV12-4; size: -; D: -; CDR3: CASRAAGTAFYEQFF; DNA: TGTGCCAGCAGGGCCGCCGGGACCGCTTTCTACGAGCAGTTCTTC
J: TRBJ2-1; V: TRBV10-3; size: few; D: -; CDR3: CAISVRWGGEDEQFF; DNA: TGTGCCATCAGTGTAAGGTGGGGGGGCGAGGATGAGCAGTTCTTC
J: TRBJ2-3; V: TRBV6-1; size: few; D: TRBD2; CDR3: CASRTGLAGGRKHTDTQYF; DNA: TGTGCCAGCAGGACGGGGCTAGCGGGGGGGAGAAAACACACAGATACGCAGTATTTT
J: TRBJ2-3; V: TRBV20-1; size: -; D: TRBD1; CDR3: CSARDSTGSTDTQYF; DNA: TGCAGTGCTAGAGATTCGACAGGGAGCACAGATACGCAGTATTTT
J: TRBJ1-6; V: TRBV7-9; size: few; D: -; CDR3: CASSLTSSNSPLHF; DNA: TGTGCCAGCAGCTTAACCAGCTCTAATTCACCCCTCCACTTT
J: TRBJ1-2; V: TRBV7-9; size: -; D: -; CDR3: CASSRGGEGYGYTF; DNA: TGTGCCAGCAGCAGGGGCGGGGAAGGCTATGGCTACACCTTC
J: TRBJ2-7; V: TRBV5-1; size: -; D: -; CDR3: CASRPSAGYEQYF; DNA: TGCGCCAGCAGACCTAGCGCGGGCTACGAGCAGTACTTC
J: TRBJ1-2; V: TRBV28; size: many; D: -; CDR3: CASRPGSPYYGYTF; DNA: TGTGCCAGCAGGCCAGGGTCCCCCTATTATGGCTACACCTTC